This record concerns one TCR beta chain sequence. This entry belongs to a study of T cell changes during pregnancy in multiple sclerosis. The CDR3 totals 15 residues. V lost 2 bases and J lost 6; bases outside the gene matches: 8. The V gene's germline CDR1 is MNHEY and CDR2 SMNVEV (reference sequence). The data were produced by immunoSEQ multiplex PCR, yet TCRdb's version contains in-frame clones alone and is incomplete. The profile shows 15,000 or so clones, approximately 86% of them singletons. The source is a female donor with multiple sclerosis, enrolled in a pregnancy study. The chain combines TRBV27 with TRBJ2-3, with 7 positions matching TRBD1. The sample consisted of CD8+ T cells from peripheral blood mononuclear cells, taken in the first trimester of pregnancy. CDR3 in amino acids: CASSLVQGIGDTQYF. The CDR3 DNA reads TGTGCCAGCAGTTTAGTACAGGGGATAGGGGATACGCAGTATTTT.